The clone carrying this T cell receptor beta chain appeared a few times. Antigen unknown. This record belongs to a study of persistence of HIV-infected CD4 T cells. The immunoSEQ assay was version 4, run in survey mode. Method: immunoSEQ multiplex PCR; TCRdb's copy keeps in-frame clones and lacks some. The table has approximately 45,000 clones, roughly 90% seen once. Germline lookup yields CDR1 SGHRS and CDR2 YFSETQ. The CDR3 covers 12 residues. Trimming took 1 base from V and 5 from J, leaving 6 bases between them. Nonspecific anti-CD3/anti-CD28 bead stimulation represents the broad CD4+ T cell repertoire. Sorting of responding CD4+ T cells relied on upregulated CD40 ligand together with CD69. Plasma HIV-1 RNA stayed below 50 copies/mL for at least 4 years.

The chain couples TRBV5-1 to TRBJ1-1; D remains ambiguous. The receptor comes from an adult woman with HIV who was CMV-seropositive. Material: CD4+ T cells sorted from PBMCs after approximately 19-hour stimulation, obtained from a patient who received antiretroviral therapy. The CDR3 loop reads CASSLSETEAFF. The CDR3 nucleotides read TGCGCCAGCAGCTTGTCTGAAACTGAAGCTTTCTTT.